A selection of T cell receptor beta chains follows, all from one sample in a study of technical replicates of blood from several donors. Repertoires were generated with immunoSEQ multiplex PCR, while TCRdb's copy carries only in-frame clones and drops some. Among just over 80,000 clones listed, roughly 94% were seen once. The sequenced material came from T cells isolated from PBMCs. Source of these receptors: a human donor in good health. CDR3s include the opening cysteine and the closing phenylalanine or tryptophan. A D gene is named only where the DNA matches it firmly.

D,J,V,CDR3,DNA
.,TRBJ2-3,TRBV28,CASIGRGRDTQYF,TGTGCCAGCATCGGTAGGGGGAGAGATACGCAGTATTTT
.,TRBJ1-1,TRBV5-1,CASSFRRNTEAFF,TGCGCCAGCAGCTTTCGGAGGAACACTGAAGCTTTCTTT
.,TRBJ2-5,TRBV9,CASSVTGVGGETQYF,TGTGCCAGCAGCGTCACCGGGGTGGGCGGGGAGACCCAGTACTTC
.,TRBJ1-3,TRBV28,CASSLGGTSGNTIYF,TGTGCCAGCAGTTTAGGGGGGACCTCTGGAAACACCATATATTTT
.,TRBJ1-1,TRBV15,CATSRDHKNTEAFF,TGTGCCACCAGCAGAGATCACAAGAACACTGAAGCTTTCTTT
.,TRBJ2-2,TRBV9,CASSVEDVPGGELFF,TGTGCCAGCAGCGTAGAAGATGTCCCGGGCGGGGAGCTGTTTTTT
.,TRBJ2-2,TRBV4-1,CASSQELWERNTGELFF,TGCGCCAGCAGCCAAGAGTTGTGGGAGAGGAACACCGGGGAGCTGTTTTTT
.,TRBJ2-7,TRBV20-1,CSASPEYEQYF,TGCAGTGCTAGTCCAGAATACGAGCAGTACTTC
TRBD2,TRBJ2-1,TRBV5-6,CASSIHGLAGDNEQFF,TGTGCCAGCAGCATCCATGGACTAGCGGGAGACAATGAGCAGTTCTTC
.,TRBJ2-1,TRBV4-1,CASSPRLGNEQFF,TGCGCCAGCAGCCCCAGACTAGGCAATGAGCAGTTCTTC
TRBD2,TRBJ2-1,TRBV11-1,CASSLAWAGVNNEQFF,TGTGCCAGCAGCTTGGCCTGGGCGGGAGTTAATAATGAGCAGTTCTTC
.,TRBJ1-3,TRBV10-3,CAIAVSEGNTIYF,TGTGCCATCGCGGTCTCGGAAGGAAACACCATATATTTT
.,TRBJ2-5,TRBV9,CASGLGEETQYF,TGTGCCAGCGGTCTCGGGGAGGAGACCCAGTACTTC
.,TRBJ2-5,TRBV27,CASRASPGTGLETQYF,TGTGCCAGCAGAGCCTCCCCCGGGACGGGACTGGAGACCCAGTACTTC
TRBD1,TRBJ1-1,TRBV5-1,CASSLDREVTEAFF,TGCGCCAGCAGCCTAGACAGGGAGGTAACTGAAGCTTTCTTT